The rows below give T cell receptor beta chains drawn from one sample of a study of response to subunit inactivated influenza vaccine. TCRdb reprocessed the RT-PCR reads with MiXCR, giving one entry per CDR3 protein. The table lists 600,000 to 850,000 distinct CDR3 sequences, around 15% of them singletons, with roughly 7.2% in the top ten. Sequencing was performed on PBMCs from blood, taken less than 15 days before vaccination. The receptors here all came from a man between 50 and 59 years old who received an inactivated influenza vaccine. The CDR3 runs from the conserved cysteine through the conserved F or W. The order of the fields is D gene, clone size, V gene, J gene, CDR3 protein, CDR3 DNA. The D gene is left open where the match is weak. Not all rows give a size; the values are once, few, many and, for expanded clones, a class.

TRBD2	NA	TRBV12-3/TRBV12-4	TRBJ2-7	CASSLRAGGYEQYF	TGTGCCAGCAGTCTCCGAGCGGGAGGGTACGAGCAGTACTTC
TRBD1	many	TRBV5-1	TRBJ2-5	CASSWSLGQGSKTQYF	TGCGCCAGCAGCTGGAGCCTCGGACAGGGCTCGAAGACCCAGTACTTC
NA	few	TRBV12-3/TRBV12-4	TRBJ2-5	CASSLVDIGETQYF	TGTGCCAGCAGTTTAGTCGACATCGGAGAGACCCAGTACTTC
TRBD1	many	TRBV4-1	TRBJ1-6	CASSQEVRQGLRNSPLHF	TGCGCCAGCAGCCAAGAGGTCAGACAGGGCTTACGGAATTCACCCCTCCACTTT
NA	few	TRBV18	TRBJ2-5	CASSTAPYLQETQYF	TGTGCCAGCTCTACCGCCCCGTACCTCCAAGAGACCCAGTACTTC
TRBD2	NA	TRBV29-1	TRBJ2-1	CSVTPPSGSYNEQFF	TGCAGCGTTACACCCCCTAGCGGGAGTTACAATGAGCAGTTCTTC
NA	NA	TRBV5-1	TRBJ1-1	CASSWGGEGSMVEAFF	TGCGCCAGCAGCTGGGGGGGAGAGGGGTCCATGGTTGAAGCTTTCTTT
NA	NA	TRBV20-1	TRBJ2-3	CSARGVGYSTDTQYF	TGCAGTGCTAGAGGGGTCGGGTACTCCACAGATACGCAGTATTTT
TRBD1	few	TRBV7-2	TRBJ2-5	CASSLVQGVETQYF	TGTGCCAGCAGCTTGGTACAGGGGGTAGAGACCCAGTACTTC
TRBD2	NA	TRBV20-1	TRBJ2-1	CSAQPTSGGPYNEQFF	TGCAGTGCGCAACCGACTAGCGGGGGGCCCTACAATGAGCAGTTCTTC
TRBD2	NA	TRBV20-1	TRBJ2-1	CSAREMGGGAYNEQFF	TGCAGTGCTAGAGAGATGGGCGGGGGGGCTTACAATGAGCAGTTCTTC
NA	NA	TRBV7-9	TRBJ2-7	CASSSKGFRLHEQYF	TGTGCCAGCAGCTCAAAGGGATTTCGGCTCCACGAGCAGTACTTC
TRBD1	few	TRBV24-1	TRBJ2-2	CATQTGDTGELFF	TGTGCCACCCAGACAGGGGATACCGGGGAGCTGTTTTTT
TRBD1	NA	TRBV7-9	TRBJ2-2	CASSLTGVRTGEPFF	TGTGCCAGCAGCCTTACAGGGGTTCGGACCGGGGAGCCGTTTTTT
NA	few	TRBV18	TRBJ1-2	CASSPSQGTSYTF	TGTGCCAGCTCACCGTCCCAGGGGACGAGCTACACCTTC
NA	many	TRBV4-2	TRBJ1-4	CASSPGGPSNEKLFF	TGTGCCAGCAGCCCCGGGGGACCCTCCAATGAAAAACTGTTTTTT
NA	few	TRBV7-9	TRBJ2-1	CASPPGGTLGVNEQFF	TGTGCCAGCCCCCCCGGCGGGACTCTAGGGGTAAATGAGCAGTTCTTC
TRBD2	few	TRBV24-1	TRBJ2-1	CATQVAGGTYNEQFF	TGTGCCACCCAAGTAGCGGGGGGGACTTACAATGAGCAGTTCTTC
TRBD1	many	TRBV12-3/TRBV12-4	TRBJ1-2	CASNRDRTYGYTF	TGTGCCAGCAACCGGGACAGGACCTATGGCTACACCTTC
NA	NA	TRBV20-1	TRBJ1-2	CSARDLSPLEGYTF	TGCAGTGCTAGAGATCTTAGCCCATTAGAAGGCTACACCTTC
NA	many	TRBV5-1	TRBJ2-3	CASSLVPTFTDTQYF	TGCGCCAGCAGCTTGGTACCGACATTCACAGATACGCAGTATTTT
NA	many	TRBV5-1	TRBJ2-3	CASSLASSTDTQYF	TGCGCCAGCAGCTTGGCGAGTAGCACAGATACGCAGTATTTT
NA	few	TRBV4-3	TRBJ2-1	CASSQEGTLRYEQFF	TGCGCCAGCAGCCAAGAGGGGACACTGCGCTATGAGCAGTTCTTC
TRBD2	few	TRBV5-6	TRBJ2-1	CASSLSRASGRAINEQFF	TGTGCCAGCAGCTTGAGCCGGGCTAGCGGGAGGGCCATCAATGAGCAGTTCTTC
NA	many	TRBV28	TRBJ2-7	CASSFIGRNIYEQYF	TGTGCCAGCAGTTTTATAGGACGGAATATCTACGAGCAGTACTTC
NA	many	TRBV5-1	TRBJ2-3	CASSPGVQGGDTQYF	TGCGCCAGCAGCCCTGGAGTCCAGGGAGGAGATACGCAGTATTTT
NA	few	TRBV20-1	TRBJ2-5	CSAWDSRETQYF	TGCAGTGCTTGGGACTCGCGAGAGACCCAGTACTTC
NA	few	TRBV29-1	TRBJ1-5	CSVQENSNQPQHF	TGCAGCGTTCAAGAAAATAGCAATCAGCCCCAGCATTTT
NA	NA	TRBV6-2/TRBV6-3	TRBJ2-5	CASRPNMQETQYF	TGTGCCAGCAGACCAAATATGCAAGAGACCCAGTACTTC
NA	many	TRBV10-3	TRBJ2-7	CAISQGRYEQYF	TGTGCCATCTCGCAGGGGCGCTACGAGCAGTACTTC
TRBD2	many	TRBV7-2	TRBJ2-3	CASSFGAGGYPDTQYF	TGTGCCAGCAGCTTTGGGGCGGGGGGTTACCCAGATACGCAGTATTTT
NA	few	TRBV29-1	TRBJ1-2	CSSRGDYGYTF	TGCAGCTCTAGAGGGGACTATGGCTACACCTTC
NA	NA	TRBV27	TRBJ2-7	CASSLSRRSEQYF	TGTGCCAGCAGTTTATCTCGGAGATCCGAGCAGTACTTC
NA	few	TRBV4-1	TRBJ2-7	CASSQTSVGSYEQYF	TGCGCCAGCAGCCAAACCTCGGTGGGCTCCTACGAGCAGTACTTC
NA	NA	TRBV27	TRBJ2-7	CASTTSGGTGEQYF	TGTGCCAGCACCACTTCCGGAGGTACGGGCGAGCAGTACTTC
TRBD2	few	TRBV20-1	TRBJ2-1	CSARRTSGFYNEQFF	TGCAGTGCTAGAAGGACTAGCGGGTTTTACAATGAGCAGTTCTTC
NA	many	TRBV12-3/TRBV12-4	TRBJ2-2	CASRPNDGSGELFF	TGTGCCAGCAGACCAAACGATGGGTCCGGGGAGCTGTTTTTT
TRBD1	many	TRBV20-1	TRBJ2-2	CSAFSGTGRNTGELFF	TGCAGTGCTTTCTCGGGGACAGGGAGAAACACCGGGGAGCTGTTTTTT
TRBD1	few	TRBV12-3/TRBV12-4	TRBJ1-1	CASSYTPTGRTEAFF	TGTGCCAGCAGTTACACCCCGACAGGGAGGACTGAAGCTTTCTTT
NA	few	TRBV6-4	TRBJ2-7	CASSERTGSSEQYF	TGTGCCAGCAGCGAAAGGACGGGATCCAGCGAGCAGTACTTC
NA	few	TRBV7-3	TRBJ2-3	CASSPAGATDTQYF	TGTGCCAGCAGCCCGGCCGGGGCCACAGATACGCAGTATTTT
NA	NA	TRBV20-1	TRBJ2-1	CSASDRLVGESEQFF	TGCAGTGCTAGTGATAGACTAGTAGGGGAGAGTGAGCAGTTCTTC
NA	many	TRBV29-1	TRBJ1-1	CSAAGVEAFF	TGCAGCGCCGCGGGTGTTGAAGCTTTCTTT
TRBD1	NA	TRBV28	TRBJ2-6	CASSSAGQGARGANVLTF	TGTGCCAGCAGTTCGGCGGGACAGGGGGCGCGAGGGGCCAACGTCCTGACTTTC
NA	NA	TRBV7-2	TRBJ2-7	CASSNSRAAEQYF	TGTGCCAGCAGCAATAGTAGGGCCGCCGAGCAGTACTTC
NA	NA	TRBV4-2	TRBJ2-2	CASSQTPGLDTGELFF	TGTGCCAGCAGCCAAACCCCGGGACTCGACACCGGGGAGCTGTTTTTT
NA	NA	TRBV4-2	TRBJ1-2	CASSQEVGDDRYTF	TGTGCCAGCAGCCAGGAGGTGGGGGACGATCGCTACACCTTC
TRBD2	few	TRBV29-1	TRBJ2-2	CSVEASGINTGELFF	TGCAGCGTTGAGGCTAGCGGAATAAACACCGGGGAGCTGTTTTTT